These T cell receptor beta chains were read from a single sample in a study of blood T cell repertoires in COVID-19. TCRdb's table, derived via immunoSEQ multiplex PCR, lists solely in-frame clones and lacks some. The table has more than 95,000 clones, less than 80% seen once; the top ten hold 2% to 3%. The sequenced material came from peripheral blood. These receptors were collected from a man aged 45 to 65 with acute or convalescent COVID-19. Each CDR3 is given with its conserved first and last residue. The order of the fields is CDR3 length, J gene, V gene, CDR3 protein.

>17|TRBJ2-2|TRBV15
CATSRDRGQGITGELFF
>15|TRBJ2-1|TRBV2
CASRRALAENNEQFF
>15|TRBJ1-4|TRBV4-1
CASSQDSVANEKLFF
>16|TRBJ2-1|TRBV3-1/TRBV3-2
CASSQDGGKAYNEQFF
>13|TRBJ1-4|TRBV30
CAGSGFTNEKLFF
>15|TRBJ2-1|TRBV7-3
CASSPSGQGIDEQFF
>14|TRBJ1-4|TRBV10-3
CAISPTGGNEKLFF
>16|TRBJ2-3|TRBV5-1
CASSLGASGAPDTQYF
>11|TRBJ1-1|TRBV10-3
CAIQGNTEAFF
>17|TRBJ2-2|TRBV13
CASSLGFTGTVTGELFF
>17|TRBJ1-1|TRBV10-3
CAIGWPGQGLANTEAFF
>15|TRBJ2-7|TRBV19
CASSMGGTMPYEQYF
>16|TRBJ2-1|TRBV2
CASQRGAGGPMAEQFF
>13|TRBJ2-7|TRBV3-1/TRBV3-2
CASGTSGSYEQYF
>16|TRBJ1-5|TRBV19
CASSIQGPWSNQPQHF
>15|TRBJ1-5|TRBV27
CASSPLEASNQPQHF
>13|TRBJ1-1|TRBV7-3
CASSFTGNTEAFF
>15|TRBJ1-1|TRBV28
CASSREGAVGTEAFF
>16|TRBJ2-7|TRBV10-2
CASSDLSSGGSYEQYF
>14|TRBJ1-1|TRBV9
CASSPRDRGTEAFF
>14|TRBJ1-1|TRBV3-1/TRBV3-2
CASSSYSGGTEAFF
>15|TRBJ2-2|TRBV10-3
CAIKAGTENTGELFF
>15|TRBJ1-6|TRBV6-1
CASSEIVGVNSPLHF
>13|TRBJ1-2|TRBV27
CASSFQGAYGYTF
>14|TRBJ2-7|TRBV5-1
CASSLDGSSYEQYF